This record looks at one T cell receptor beta chain sequence and its context. Its antigen is not identified. Clones were read by immunoSEQ multiplex PCR, and TCRdb kept only the in-frame ones, dropping some. The data hold 60,000 to 75,000 clones, with 70% to 90% observed a single time. The data stem from a study of OX40 agonist ivuxolimab in advanced cancers. Turning to the study itself: Patients were dosed with the agonistic anti-OX40 (CD134) antibody ivuxolimab. Study results and limitations: The study observed clonal expansion of CD4+ and CD8+ blood T cells by week 6 at 0.1 to 3.0 mg/kg.

Per germline, CDR1 SGDLS and CDR2 YYNGEE. V trimming: 3 bases; J trimming: 6 bases; junction bases outside the gene matches: 7. CDR3 length: 14 residues. The sequence derives from an adult with an advanced solid tumor such as melanoma, head and neck, liver or kidney cancer. The material sequenced was CD4+ or CD8+ T cells sorted from blood, taken in a trial of the OX40 agonist ivuxolimab. This chain uses TRBV9 with TRBJ1-2, with TRBD1 matching over 8 bases. Written as DNA, the CDR3 is TGTGCCAGCAGCGAAATCGGACAGGGCGATGGCTACACCTTC. Its protein is CASSEIGQGDGYTF.